Presented here are 22 T cell receptor beta chains from one specimen sequenced in a study of shared clonotypes between healthy human individuals. Sequenced by immunoSEQ multiplex PCR; TCRdb stores in-frame clones only, minus some. The sample shows around 530,000 clones, roughly 79% of them seen only once. Sequencing was performed on PBMCs. The receptors here all came from a woman aged 40 to 50 in good health. Some clones in this sample may be carry-over from other donors' samples.

The chain links TRBV7-3 to TRBJ2-7; 7 nucleotides match TRBD2. The CDR3 runs to 16 residues. The germline V gene has CDR1 SGHTA and CDR2 FQGTGA. V was clipped by 2 bases and J by 0 bases; unmatched bases: 7. DNA for the CDR3: TGTGCCAGCAGCTTAGTGGGCGGGAGCCCCTCCTACGAGCAGTACTTC. Translated: CASSLVGGSPSYEQYF.

With regard to this clone: This CDR3 is also generated by other DNA sequences in the sample. This chain uses TRBV6-1 with TRBJ2-7, with TRBD1 matching over 8 bases. V shed 3 bases and J 0 bases; nucleotides not matched to a gene: 4. Germline V lookup: CDR1 MNHNS, CDR2 SASEGT. The CDR3 extends over 15 amino acids. In DNA form, the CDR3 reads TGTGCCAGCAGTGAGCGACAGGGGCTCTCCTACGAGCAGTACTTC. It specifies CASSERQGLSYEQYF.

The chain uses TRBV5-1 and TRBJ1-3, with D perhaps TRBD1 (5 bases). The CDR3 is 14 residues long. With 3 bases removed from V and 4 bases from J, the gap between germline ends came to 11 bases. From germline, CDR1 is SGHRS and CDR2 YFSETQ. CDR3 nucleotides: TGCGCCAGCAGCTCGGGACGGGACGGAAACACCATATATTTT. Translating gives CASSSGRDGNTIYF.

The chain has TRBV28 and TRBJ2-2, with D unresolved. The CDR3 length is 11 residues. Germline V lookup: CDR1 MDHEN, CDR2 SYDVKM. Trimming removed 6 bases at V and 9 bases at J, with 8 bases between. The CDR3 reads CASSLTRELFF. CDR3 DNA sequence: TGTGCCAGCAGCTTGACTCGGGAGCTGTTTTTT.

The chain links TRBV7-8 to TRBJ2-2; D unclear. Germline CDR1 is SGHVS and CDR2 is FQNEAQ. There are 15 residues in the CDR3. V lost 2 bases, J lost 4 bases, and 11 bases lay in between. The chain's CDR3 is CASSLTSPGTGELFF. The CDR3 DNA sequence: TGTGCCAGCAGCTTAACGAGCCCTGGCACCGGGGAGCTGTTTTTT.

This clone has only one observation. The chain couples TRBV27 to TRBJ2-5; D not certain. Trimming took 4 bases from V and 7 from J, leaving 16 bases between them. The CDR3 runs to 14 residues. Per germline, CDR1 MNHEY and CDR2 SMNVEV (reference sequence). This chain's CDR3 is CASSWGSLLGTQYF. CDR3 in DNA: TGTGCCAGCAGTTGGGGATCCCTACTCGGGACCCAGTACTTC.

This sequence joins TRBV11-2 and TRBJ2-7; D may be TRBD1 (5 bases). The CDR3 loop spans 13 amino acids. Germline V lookup: CDR1 SGHAT, CDR2 FQNNGV. V was pared by 0 bases and J by 6 bases, with 9 bases between. The DNA of the CDR3 is TGTGCCAGCAGCTTAGACAGGGTAGCCGAGCAGTACTTC. This codes for CASSLDRVAEQYF.

The rearrangement joins TRBV19 to TRBJ2-7, with D perhaps matching TRBD1 (5 bases). Trimming took off 3 bases at V and 3 bases at J, with 9 bases between the two ends. This CDR3 comprises 13 residues. The germline V gene encodes CDR1 LNHDA and CDR2 SQIVND (reference sequence). This CDR3 reads CASSITGVYEQYF. DNA of the CDR3: TGTGCCAGTAGTATTACAGGCGTCTACGAGCAGTACTTC. Drawing the rest from reference TRBV19 and TRBJ2-7, the complete variable domain is DGGITQSPKYLFRKEGQNVTLSCEQNLNHDAMYWYRQDPGQGLRLIYYSQIVNDFQKGDIAEGYSVSREKKESFPLTVTSAQKNPTAFYLCASSITGVYEQYFGPGTRLTVT.

This chain uses TRBV5-6 with TRBJ2-2; a possible D gene is TRBD1 (5 bases). Deletions cut 1 base from V and 3 bases from J, with 7 bases between. The CDR3 totals 14 residues. Germline V gene data show CDR1 as SGHDT and CDR2 as YYEEEE. CDR3 nucleotides: TGTGCCAGCAGCTTGATAGGGGACACCGGGGAGCTGTTTTTT. It is translated as CASSLIGDTGELFF.

This chain joins TRBV5-5 and TRBJ2-7; 9 bases line up with TRBD1. The CDR3 spans 15 residues. The V gene's germline CDR1 is SGHKS and CDR2 YYEKEE (reference sequence). V lost 4 bases and J lost 6; bases outside the gene matches: 11. CDR3 loop: CASSEDPGQGFEQYF. CDR3 in DNA: TGTGCCAGCAGCGAAGACCCGGGACAGGGTTTCGAGCAGTACTTC.

The V and J genes are TRBV7-8 and TRBJ1-1; unclear D gene. The CDR3 sequence is 14 residues long. Germline V gene lookup returns CDR1 SGHVS and CDR2 FQNEAQ. The V gene lost 5 bases and the J gene lost 1 base, with 11 bases spanning the gap. CDR3 DNA sequence: TGTGCCAGCAGCACCCGGACGGGGAACACTGAAGCTTTCTTT. It encodes CASSTRTGNTEAFF.

The rearrangement links TRBV28 to TRBJ2-1; 9 positions agree with TRBD2. The germline V gene encodes CDR1 MDHEN and CDR2 SYDVKM. This CDR3 has 16 residues. The CDR3 spells CTGGTRGRARIDEQFF. DNA for the CDR3: TGTACCGGAGGCACTCGCGGGAGGGCTAGGATAGATGAGCAGTTCTTC.

The V and J genes are TRBV9 and TRBJ2-3; no reliable D call. V was clipped by 4 bases and J by 0 bases, with 9 bases between them. The CDR3 runs 14 residues. The germline CDR1 and CDR2 sequences are SGDLS and YYNGEE. This CDR3 reads CASSSDTSTDTQYF. CDR3 bases: TGTGCCAGCAGCTCAGATACTAGCACAGATACGCAGTATTTT.

This sequence joins TRBV19 and TRBJ2-6; D not certain. The CDR3 has 17 amino acids. Trimming cost V 3 bases and J 0 bases, with 12 bases left between them. Germline CDR1 is LNHDA and CDR2 is SQIVND (reference sequence). The CDR3 DNA sequence: TGTGCCAGTAGTATTGTGCAGGCAGGCTCTGGGGCCAACGTCCTGACTTTC. It encodes CASSIVQAGSGANVLTF.

This clone has only a few counts. A read error may explain this, as a much larger clone is one base away. Other DNA sequences in the sample encode the same CDR3. The chain joins TRBV18 to TRBJ2-5; D uncertain. In germline, CDR1 is KGHSH, CDR2 LQKENI. This CDR3 comprises 11 residues. The V and J ends lost 3 bases and 5 bases respectively, with 4 bases between them. Written as DNA, the CDR3 is TGTGCCAGCTCACCGGGGGAGACCCAGTACTTC. As protein: CASSPGETQYF.

For this clone: Since a much larger clone is just one base distant, this may be a read error. The chain couples TRBV5-4 to TRBJ2-7; TRBD2 matches at 7 bases. Losses at the gene ends were 3 bases for V and 0 bases for J; bases not matched to a gene: 6. CDR1 is SGHNT, CDR2 YYREEE, per germline (reference sequence). The CDR3 totals 15 residues. The CDR3 DNA reads TGTGCCAGCAGCTCCCCGGGACTACCCTCCTACGAGCAGTACTTC. It yields the protein CASSSPGLPSYEQYF.

V and J are TRBV27 and TRBJ2-1; D is possibly TRBD2 (6 bases). Germline V CDR1 and CDR2: MNHEY, SMNVEV (reference sequence). The V end lost 6 bases, the J end lost 8 bases, and 23 bases lay between the germline ends. The CDR3 totals 16 residues. CDR3 DNA sequence: TGTGCCAGCAGCTCCCCCGGGACTCGGGGGATCTATGAGCAGTTCTTC. It specifies CASSSPGTRGIYEQFF.

This clone is a singleton in its sample. The J gene is TRBJ2-7, the V gene TRBV7-9; D might be TRBD2 (6 bases). The CDR3 runs 15 residues. V lost 0 bases and J lost 1, with 10 bases in between. The germline gives CDR1 SEHNR, CDR2 FQNEAQ (reference sequence). The CDR3 nucleotides read TGTGCCAGCAGCTTAGCGGTAGGGACTTCCTACGAGCAGTACTTC. Translated: CASSLAVGTSYEQYF.

This chain connects TRBV12-2 to TRBJ1-5. TRBV12-2 is a pseudogene locus. This CDR3 has 16 amino acids. CDR3: CASRLEGDVSNQPQHF. CDR3 nucleotide sequence: TGTGCAAGTCGCTTAGAAGGGGACGTTAGCAATCAGCCCCAGCATTTT.

The V and J genes are TRBV28 and TRBJ1-1; D is unresolved. CDR1 is MDHEN, CDR2 SYDVKM, per germline. The CDR3 consists of 13 residues. Trimming cost V 2 bases and J 4 bases, with 8 bases left between them. DNA for the CDR3: TGTGCCAGCAGTTTAAATTGGGGCACTGAAGCTTTCTTT. This translates into CASSLNWGTEAFF.

V and J are TRBV5-8 and TRBJ1-5, with TRBD1 matching 9 bases. With 7 bases clipped from V and 3 bases from J, the junction kept 5 bases outside the gene matches. This CDR3 spans 14 amino acids. Germline V gene lookup returns CDR1 SGHTS and CDR2 YDEGEE. For the CDR3, the DNA is TGTGCCAGCGACAGGGGGGGACCCAATCAGCCCCAGCATTTT. Amino acids: CASDRGGPNQPQHF.

This clone came up a few times. The genes are TRBV28 and TRBJ2-7, with 7 bases that match TRBD1. Germline V gene data show CDR1 as MDHEN and CDR2 as SYDVKM. The length of the CDR3 is 13 residues. The trim removed 10 bases at V and 6 bases at J, leaving 12 bases unmatched. The CDR3 DNA sequence: TGTGCCACAGCCCGAGACAGGGTTGCCGAGCAGTACTTC. It codes for CATARDRVAEQYF.